One TCR beta chain is described in this entry. This specimen comes from a study of blood T cell repertoires in COVID-19. Assay: immunoSEQ multiplex PCR; the TCRdb copy retains only in-frame clones and omits some. The repertoire holds more than 400,000 clones, with 80% to 90% as singletons. Germline values: CDR1 SEHNR, CDR2 FQNEAQ (reference sequence). V lost 6 bases, J lost 3 bases, and 13 bases lay in between. CDR3 length: 14 amino acids. The receptor comes from a human donor in a cohort sampled during active COVID-19. This rearrangement joins TRBV7-9 to TRBJ2-3; D may be TRBD2 (6 bases). Sample: peripheral blood. CDR3 in amino acids: CASSPWGETDTQYF. CDR3 DNA sequence: TGTGCCAGCAGTCCTTGGGGGGAAACAGATACGCAGTATTTT.